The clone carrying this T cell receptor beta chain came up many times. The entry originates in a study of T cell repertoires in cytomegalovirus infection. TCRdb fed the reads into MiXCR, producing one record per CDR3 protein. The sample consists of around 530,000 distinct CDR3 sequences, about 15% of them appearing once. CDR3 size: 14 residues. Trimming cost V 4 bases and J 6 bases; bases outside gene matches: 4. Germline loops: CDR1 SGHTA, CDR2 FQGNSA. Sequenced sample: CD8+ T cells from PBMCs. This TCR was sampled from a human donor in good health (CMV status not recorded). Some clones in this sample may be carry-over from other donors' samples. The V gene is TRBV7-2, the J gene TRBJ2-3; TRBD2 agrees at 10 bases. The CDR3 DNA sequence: TGTGCCAGCAGCTCTCTAGCGGGAGAGGATACGCAGTATTTT. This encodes CASSSLAGEDTQYF.